A selection of T cell receptor beta chains follows, all from one sample in a study of beta chain features in type 1 diabetes. Measured with immunoSEQ multiplex PCR; TCRdb has only the in-frame clones, and not every one. The sample has 400,000 to 550,000 clones; roughly 10% are singletons. Sequencing was performed on naive CD4+ T cells from blood. The origin of the receptors is a woman in her late teens or twenties in good health. The CDR3 runs from the conserved cysteine through the conserved F or W. Only some rows state a clone size, as once, few, many or a class for expanded clones.

clone size | V gene | CDR3 protein
NA | TRBV7-2 | CASTTGTEYGYTF
few | TRBV30 | CAWKSAGTQYF
NA | TRBV9 | CASSVALAGQAGELFF
few | TRBV4-3 | CASSRLTSGTYNEQFF
NA | TRBV7-3 | CASSRSGNNEQFF
few | TRBV4-1 | CASSPGLAGGLSKNIQYF
NA | TRBV7-9 | CASSPNNSPLHF
few | TRBV2 | CASSEALGELFF
NA | TRBV11-2 | CASAPPRRGSDTQYF
NA | TRBV15 | CATRGLWTEAFF
few | TRBV28 | CASSLYGLLSYNEQFF
few | TRBV7-9 | CASSLRDLPLYTF
NA | TRBV11-2 | CASRLPGADTQYF
NA | TRBV5-1 | CASSLDGQGPYNEQFF
NA | TRBV5-6 | CASSSRGRNYGYTF
few | TRBV15 | CATSAYRGVDPEAFF
few | TRBV4-3 | CASSQESLAGAAGELFF
NA | TRBV7-2 | CASSLRPRSGRAEDTQYF
few | TRBV7-2 | CASSTRTADAYGYTF
NA | TRBV30 | CAWSVVGAGNTIYF
few | TRBV7-2 | CASSLRLASDTQYF
few | TRBV12-5 | CASGLGPDTQYF
few | TRBV4-2 | CASSQDGGATNYEQYF
few | TRBV4-3 | CASSQGLAGGPSYEQYF
many | TRBV30 | CAWTHSGKAINEQFF
NA | TRBV29-1 | CSVKANTGELFF
NA | TRBV6-1 | CASSPGHLSNQPQHF
NA | TRBV7-9 | CASSSGTRGAEAFF
NA | TRBV30 | CAWSLGAGGQETQYF
many | TRBV14 | CASSQLRDIQYF
NA | TRBV7-9 | CASRRDKSSTDTQYF
few | TRBV28 | CASSGTGGELFF
few | TRBV7-9 | CASSQGSGAVFTF
NA | TRBV6-5 | CASSYSMSYGYTF
few | TRBV7-3 | CASSPGSPQETQYF
NA | TRBV28 | CASRSSADTQYF
few | TRBV10-3 | CAISEPRTGWEETQYF
NA | TRBV15 | CATSSRRVNEQFF
NA | TRBV29-1 | CSGTNTGELFF
NA | TRBV9 | CASSVRGANTGELFF
few | TRBV19 | CASSTGGGNTIYF
few | TRBV7-2 | CASSSSPSAAADTQYF
many | TRBV30 | CAWSRDSGNQPQHF
few | TRBV7-9 | CASRPTGIGEETQYF
few | TRBV9 | CASGRGSNQPQHF
NA | TRBV4-3 | CASSQSRVAAGELFF
NA | TRBV4-2 | CASSQPRAETQYF
few | TRBV7-3 | CASSLGRVTEAFF
few | TRBV7-3 | CASSLTGQGETQYF
NA | TRBV28 | CASRRSRVSDGYTF
few | TRBV15 | CATSPLGRTSGRAYVSIYNEQFF
few | TRBV5-4 | CASSPSGGRETQYF
few | TRBV5-8 | CASSFSAFF
NA | TRBV7-2 | CASSLARSDQETQYF
NA | TRBV7-9 | CASSRGVTDTQYF
NA | TRBV27 | CASSRDRGQYEQYF
few | TRBV29-1 | CSVERDVNTEAFF
NA | TRBV7-2 | CASSLALAGRSYEQYF
NA | TRBV7-2 | CASSLVGLAANTGELFF